This record looks at one T cell receptor (beta chain) sequence and its context. Its antigen remains unidentified. Time point given: 2014-2015 season, 7 days after vaccination. Vaccine contraindications, substance abuse, HIV/AIDS, active malignancy and active illness excluded donors. The data were obtained in a study of follicular helper T cells after annual influenza vaccination. Notes on the study in general: Most later recoveries of Day 7 ICOS+CD38+ clones were ICOS-CD38- cTfh. Plasmablast frequency change correlated with clonality change in ICOS+CD38+ cTfh.

Survey level resolution was used for TCRB sequencing. Sequenced by immunoSEQ multiplex PCR; TCRdb stores in-frame clones only, minus some. The table includes more than 9,000 clones, 83% detected once. The ends were cut back, 5 bases at V and 5 bases at J, with 12 bases in the middle. CDR1 is SGHVS, CDR2 FQNEAQ, per germline. The CDR3 covers 13 residues. This receptor was obtained from an adult who received the influenza vaccine. The sequencing used CXCR5- memory CD4+ T cells sorted from blood, collected 7 days after influenza vaccination. The gene calls are TRBV7-8 and TRBJ1-1, with D uncertain. CDR3 DNA sequence: TGTGCCAGCAGCCCCGGTCCGGGGACTGAAGCTTTCTTT. The encoded protein is CASSPGPGTEAFF.